Listed here are 25 T cell receptor beta chains from one sample, sequenced in a study of CD8+ T cells in alopecia areata. Reverse transcribed after extraction, RNA yielded cDNA as the sequencing template. Profiling relied on immunoSEQ multiplex PCR, and the TCRdb table lists in-frame clones only, not all of them. Counted here are some 200,000 clones, more than 45% occurring once; the ten biggest clones make up around 1.4%. Treatment reported: oral pan-JAK inhibitor, 5-10 mg twice daily. This sample comprised CD4+ T cells sorted from blood, obtained at week 4, from a patient treated with tofacitinib. The origin of the receptors is a human donor with alopecia areata.

This chain's CDR3 is CAISDVSSVIGYF. CDR3 DNA: TGTGCCATCAGTGACGTCTCGTCTGTTATTGGGTATTTT. J is TRBJ2-3 and V is TRBV10-3; D unresolved. This CDR3 comprises 13 residues. Germline V gene lookup returns CDR1 ENHRY and CDR2 SYGVKD. The ends were cut back, 3 bases at V and 14 bases at J, with 18 bases in the middle.

The rearrangement joins TRBV5-4 to TRBJ2-3; D unclear. Germline loops: CDR1 SGHNT, CDR2 YYREEE (reference sequence). V gave up 5 bases and J gave up 11 bases, with 15 bases separating them. CDR3 length: 12 amino acids. CDR3 amino acids: CASSPDPLEQYF. The CDR3 bases are TGTGCCAGCAGTCCCGACCCTCTGGAGCAGTATTTT.

V is TRBV15 and J is TRBJ1-2; 9 nucleotides align to TRBD1. The junction had 11 bases not matched to a gene; V was cut back by 5 bases and J by 7 bases. This CDR3 is 15 amino acids long. Per the germline V gene, CDR1 is LNHNV and CDR2 is YYDKDF (reference sequence). The CDR3 here is CATSGPGTGYGGYTF. In DNA form, the CDR3 reads TGTGCCACCAGCGGACCCGGGACAGGGTACGGTGGCTACACCTTC.

V and J are TRBV30 and TRBJ1-2, with 11 nucleotides matching TRBD1. The CDR3 length is 12 residues. Germline assignment: CDR1 GTSNPN and CDR2 SVGIG (reference sequence). V lost 8 bases, J lost 7 bases, and 6 bases stayed unmatched. In DNA form, the CDR3 reads TGTGCCCGGTGGACAGGGGGCTTTGGCTACACCTTC. This sequence encodes CARWTGGFGYTF.

The chain couples TRBV29-1 to TRBJ1-1; TRBD1 might be the D (5 bases). This CDR3 spans 13 amino acids. Trimming removed 2 bases at V and 1 base at J, with 8 bases between. The germline gives CDR1 SQVTM, CDR2 ANQGSEA. CDR3 protein: CSVEKTENTEAFF. The CDR3 bases are TGCAGCGTTGAAAAGACAGAGAACACTGAAGCTTTCTTT. The entire variable domain, with the rest obtained from reference TRBV29-1 and TRBJ1-1, is as follows: SAVISQKPSRDICQRGTSLTIQCQVDSQVTMMFWYRQQPGQSLTLIATANQGSEATYESGFVIDKFPISRPNLTFSTLTVSNMSPEDSSIYLCSVEKTENTEAFFGQGTRLTVV.

CDR3: CAASPGQGRNEQFF. CDR3 coding DNA: TGTGCCGCCTCGCCGGGACAGGGAAGGAATGAGCAGTTCTTC. The rearrangement uses TRBV10-3 and TRBJ2-1, with 9 positions matching TRBD1. Trimming cost V 11 bases and J 7 bases; bases outside gene matches: 12. CDR3 length: 14 residues. Germline V gene sequence: CDR1 ENHRY, CDR2 SYGVKD.

Only a few counts were recorded for this clone. This chain connects TRBV7-2 to TRBJ2-3, with 8 bases aligning to TRBD2. The trim removed 5 bases at V and 0 bases at J, leaving 10 bases unmatched. The CDR3 is made up of 17 amino acids. Looked up from germline, CDR1 is SGHTA and CDR2 is FQGNSA. The CDR3 spells CASSLPASGPSTDTQYF. As DNA, the CDR3 is TGTGCCAGCAGCCTCCCCGCTAGCGGGCCTAGCACAGATACGCAGTATTTT.

The V and J genes are TRBV10-3 and TRBJ2-1, with D maybe TRBD1 (5 bases). Trimming took off 5 bases at V and 4 bases at J, with 6 bases between the two ends. Per the germline V gene, CDR1 is ENHRY and CDR2 is SYGVKD. The CDR3 loop spans 12 amino acids. The CDR3 sequence is CAISWTYNEQFF. The DNA for the CDR3 is TGTGCCATCAGTTGGACATACAATGAGCAGTTCTTC.

A few counts support this clone. This chain links TRBV2 with TRBJ2-1; 10 bases agree with TRBD1. CDR1 is SNHLY, CDR2 FYNNEI, per germline. This CDR3 has 13 amino acids. V shed 11 bases and J 7 bases; nucleotides not matched to a gene: 8. Here the CDR3 DNA reads TGTGCCGGGCGGACAGGGGGAAGGAATGAGCAGTTCTTC. It codes for CAGRTGGRNEQFF.

V usage is TRBV7-6 and J usage is TRBJ1-2; tentative D call: TRBD1 (6 bases). Germline CDR1 and CDR2: SGHVS and FNYEAQ. CDR3 size: 14 residues. Trimming cost V 1 base and J 4 bases, with 10 bases left between them. The CDR3 DNA is TGTGCCAGCAGCTTAGGACAGGCGGGCTATGGCTACACCTTC. Residues: CASSLGQAGYGYTF.

The chain joins TRBV7-9 to TRBJ1-6; TRBD1 matches at 8 bases. Germline CDR1 and CDR2: SEHNR and FQNEAQ (reference sequence). The CDR3 consists of 15 residues. V dropped 1 base and J dropped 10; count of bases not matched to a gene: 6. The CDR3 here is CASSLGGQAGSPLHF. The CDR3 DNA follows: TGTGCCAGCAGCTTAGGGGGACAGGCCGGGTCACCCCTCCACTTT.

This clone showed up just a few times. V gene TRBV4-3 combines with J gene TRBJ2-3; D is undetermined. Germline V gene data show CDR1 as LGHNA and CDR2 as YSLEER. The V gene lost 0 bases and the J gene lost 8 bases, with 15 bases spanning the gap. This CDR3 is built from 15 residues. The chain's CDR3 is CASSQEAFQTGTQYF. CDR3 in DNA: TGCGCCAGCAGCCAAGAGGCGTTCCAGACGGGTACGCAGTATTTT.

J is TRBJ2-7 and V is TRBV21-1; TRBD2 reflects the table's D call only, with no check against the DNA. TRBV21-1 is a recognized pseudogene. The CDR3 is 11 amino acids. The CDR3 sequence is CASSKKATRIF. CDR3 bases: TGTGCCAGCAGCAAAAAAGCGACCCGTATCTTC.

This CDR3 reads CSVLAGNTDTQYF. The DNA of the CDR3 is TGCAGCGTTCTAGCGGGGAACACAGATACGCAGTATTTT. This chain uses TRBV29-1 with TRBJ2-3; TRBD2 agrees at 9 bases. CDR3 length equals 13 residues. The V and J ends lost 5 bases and 2 bases, in that order; junction bases with no gene match: 2. Germline V gene lookup returns CDR1 SQVTM and CDR2 ANQGSEA.

The V call is TRBV10-3, the J call TRBJ1-1; D is unclear. In germline, CDR1 is ENHRY, CDR2 SYGVKD. V lost 6 bases, J lost 0 bases, and 5 bases lay in between. The CDR3 contains 12 residues. The CDR3 loop reads CAIREMNTEAFF. DNA for the CDR3: TGTGCCATCAGAGAGATGAACACTGAAGCTTTCTTT.

The rearrangement joins TRBV7-2 to TRBJ1-2; D unresolved. The CDR3 consists of 14 residues. V was shortened by 0 bases and J by 2 bases, with 7 bases between the two germline ends. The germline V gene encodes CDR1 SGHTA and CDR2 FQGNSA. The CDR3 here is CASSLAQGNYGYTF. The CDR3 DNA sequence: TGTGCCAGCAGCTTAGCGCAAGGAAACTATGGCTACACCTTC.

The chain recombines TRBV9 with TRBJ1-5; D perhaps matches TRBD1 (5 bases). Germline V gene data show CDR1 as SGDLS and CDR2 as YYNGEE. The CDR3 is 13 amino acids. V was pared by 3 bases and J by 6 bases, with 10 bases between. The CDR3 loop reads CASSAGVRQPQHF. The CDR3 DNA sequence: TGTGCCAGCAGCGCGGGGGTTCGTCAGCCCCAGCATTTT.

This chain uses TRBV20-1 with TRBJ2-7; D is possibly TRBD1 or TRBD2 (5 bases each). Looked up from germline, CDR1 is DFQATT and CDR2 is SNEGSKA (reference sequence). V was cut by 0 bases and J by 5 bases, with 5 bases left in between. This CDR3 has 11 residues. In DNA form, the CDR3 reads TGCAGTGCTAGAGAGGGGGACGAGCAGTACTTC. Residues: CSAREGDEQYF.

The rearrangement joins TRBV5-1 to TRBJ2-6; no clear D gene. Trimming removed 2 bases at V and 1 base at J, with 4 bases between. From germline, CDR1 is SGHRS and CDR2 YFSETQ. The CDR3 is 14 residues long. The CDR3 is CASSFRSGANVLTF. DNA of the CDR3: TGCGCCAGCAGCTTCAGGTCTGGGGCCAACGTCCTGACTTTC.

This rearrangement joins TRBV9 to TRBJ2-1, with a weak D call TRBD2 (5 bases). Germline CDR1 SGDLS, CDR2 YYNGEE. The CDR3 length is 17 residues. The V end lost 4 bases, the J end lost 0 bases, and 17 bases lay between the germline ends. The CDR3 DNA reads TGTGCCAGCAGCCACCACTCCTCACTAGACTCCTACAATGAGCAGTTCTTC. Its protein product is CASSHHSSLDSYNEQFF.

The chain recombines TRBV29-1 with TRBJ1-1; D might be TRBD1 (5 bases). Looked up from germline, CDR1 is SQVTM and CDR2 is ANQGSEA. Trimming pared 7 bases from V and 1 base from J, leaving 10 bases between. The CDR3 is 12 amino acids. DNA of the CDR3: TGCAGCGCTAGACAGAGGAACACTGAAGCTTTCTTT. Translating gives CSARQRNTEAFF. Filled out from reference TRBV29-1 and TRBJ1-1, the complete variable domain reads SAVISQKPSRDICQRGTSLTIQCQVDSQVTMMFWYRQQPGQSLTLIATANQGSEATYESGFVIDKFPISRPNLTFSTLTVSNMSPEDSSIYLCSARQRNTEAFFGQGTRLTVV.

The gene calls are TRBV29-1 and TRBJ1-1; D uncertain. V dropped 5 bases and J dropped 1 base, with 11 bases sitting between them. The length of the CDR3 is 13 residues. The germline V gene has CDR1 SQVTM and CDR2 ANQGSEA. CDR3 residues: CSVLQTSNTEAFF. CDR3 nucleotides: TGCAGCGTTCTTCAAACGTCGAACACTGAAGCTTTCTTT.

This chain links TRBV7-2 with TRBJ2-5; D may be TRBD1 or TRBD2 (6 bases each). The CDR3 covers 15 residues. Germline V gives CDR1 SGHTA, CDR2 FQGNSA. Trimming took off 5 bases at V and 3 bases at J, with 16 bases between the two ends. This CDR3 reads CASSLGGGREETQYF. In DNA form, the CDR3 reads TGTGCCAGCAGCCTGGGGGGCGGTCGGGAAGAGACCCAGTACTTC.

The chain recombines TRBV2 with TRBJ2-3, with 12 bases matching TRBD2. J lost 5 bases, V lost 3 bases, and 0 bases had no gene match. Germline V lookup: CDR1 SNHLY, CDR2 FYNNEI. The CDR3 is made up of 14 amino acids. CDR3 sequence (DNA): TGTGCCAGCAGTGAGGGACTAGCGGGAGATACGCAGTATTTT. Encoded protein: CASSEGLAGDTQYF.

This rearrangement joins TRBV29-1 to TRBJ2-5; D is ambiguous. The CDR3 runs to 15 residues. The germline V gene has CDR1 SQVTM and CDR2 ANQGSEA. The V gene lost 3 bases and the J gene lost 1 base, with 15 bases spanning the gap. CDR3 nucleotide sequence: TGCAGCGTTGAGGAGTTACAGTTGGCCCAAGAGACCCAGTACTTC. It translates to CSVEELQLAQETQYF.